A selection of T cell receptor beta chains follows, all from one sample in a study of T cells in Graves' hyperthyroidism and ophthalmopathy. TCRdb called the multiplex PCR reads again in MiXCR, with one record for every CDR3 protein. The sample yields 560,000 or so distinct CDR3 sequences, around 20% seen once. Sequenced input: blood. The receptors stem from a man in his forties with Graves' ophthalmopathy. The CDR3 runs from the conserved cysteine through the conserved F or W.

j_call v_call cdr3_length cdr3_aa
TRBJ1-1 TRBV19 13 CASSILLNTEAFF
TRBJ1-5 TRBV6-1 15 CASSNPRDSYQPQHF
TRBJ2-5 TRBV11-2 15 CASSPQPSTSETQYF
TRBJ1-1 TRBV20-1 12 CSASAGTGKAFF
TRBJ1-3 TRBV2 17 CASKYGAARLSGNTIYF
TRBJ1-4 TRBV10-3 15 CAISDTTGIGEKLFF
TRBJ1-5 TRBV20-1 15 CSARGDRGQGQPQHF
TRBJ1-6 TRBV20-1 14 CSAQHTGVGSPLHF
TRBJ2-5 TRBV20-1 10 CSAGQETQYF
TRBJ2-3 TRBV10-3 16 CAISELWEDSTDTQYF
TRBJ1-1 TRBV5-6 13 CASSLAVEDRAFF
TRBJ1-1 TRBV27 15 CASSPTGIRSTEAFF
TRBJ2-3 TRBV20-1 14 CSAPQREGQDTQYF
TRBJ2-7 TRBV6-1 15 CATLKYRSVSYEQYF
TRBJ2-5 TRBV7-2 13 CASSLVGSETQYF
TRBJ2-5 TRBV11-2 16 CASSFGRAGFQETQYF
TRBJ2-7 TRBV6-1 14 CASSPDPGTFEQYF
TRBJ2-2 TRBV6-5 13 CASSSGGNGELFF
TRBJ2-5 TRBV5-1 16 CASSPGANPIQETQYF
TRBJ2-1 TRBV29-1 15 CSVVPGLASYHEQFF
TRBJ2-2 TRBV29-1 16 CSATGLAGETTGELFF
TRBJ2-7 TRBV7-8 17 CASSLAPTRASSYEQYF
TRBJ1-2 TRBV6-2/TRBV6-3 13 CASSYRTTDGYTF
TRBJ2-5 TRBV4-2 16 CASSQRGSGGGKTQYF
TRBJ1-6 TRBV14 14 CASSQEASNSPLHF
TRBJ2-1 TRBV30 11 CAWSVGDEQFF
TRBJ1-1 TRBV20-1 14 CSARGPGAGTEAFF
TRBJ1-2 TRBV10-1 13 CASSARSLGGYTF
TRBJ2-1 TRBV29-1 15 CSVEGSGRVRNEQFF
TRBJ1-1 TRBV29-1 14 CSVEVGARGTEAFF
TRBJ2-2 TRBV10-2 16 CASSESTSGRAGELFF
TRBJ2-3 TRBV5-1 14 CASTKGQSTDTQYF
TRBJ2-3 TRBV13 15 CASSLEGTSGGTQYF
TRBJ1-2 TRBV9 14 CASSVAGDPYGYTF
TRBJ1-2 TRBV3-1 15 CASSHFRQGIDGYTF
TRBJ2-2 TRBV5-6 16 CASSLEGAPRTGELFF
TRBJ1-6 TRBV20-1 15 CSAREGSHGDSPLHF
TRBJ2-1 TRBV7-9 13 CASSLADPNEQFF
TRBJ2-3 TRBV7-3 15 CASSLRSGGTDTQYF
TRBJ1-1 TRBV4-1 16 CASSGFLTEANTEAFF
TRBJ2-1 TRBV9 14 CASSALTDYNEQFF
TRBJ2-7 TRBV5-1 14 CASSWASGNYEQYF
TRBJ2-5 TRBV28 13 CASSLGWGETQYF
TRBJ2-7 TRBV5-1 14 CASQSSGSTYEQYF
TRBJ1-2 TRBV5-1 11 CASSLGQLYTF